This T cell receptor (beta chain) appears in the sequencing data of a study of cytomegalovirus exposure and HLA in healthy donors. Study-level results: Later on, an analysis found that several of the most significant clusters appeared to be linked to common viral pathogens, which included parvovirus B19.

V was trimmed by 6 bases and J by 3 bases, leaving 19 bases between them. The CDR3 contains 16 residues. The sample holds one count of this clone. No antigen is known for it. There were likely unrecorded immune exposures, though donors were nominally healthy when sampled. PCR involved 60 Vbeta and 13 Jbeta primers. Measured with immunoSEQ multiplex PCR; TCRdb has only the in-frame clones, and not every one. The sample lists 75,000 to 95,000 clones, around 66% occurring once. The V call is TRBV5-3, the J call TRBJ1-5; D might be TRBD1 (6 bases). TRBV5-3 is designated an ORF whose function remains uncertain. The sample was PBMCs. The sequence derives from a man aged 25-40 years in good health and CMV-seronegative. The CDR3 nucleotides are TGTGCCAGAATCTGGACAGCGAGAAGGAACAATCAGCCCCAGCATTTT. Translating it yields CARIWTARRNNQPQHF.